These 29 T cell receptor beta chains originate from one sample sequenced in a study of Ad26.COV2.S vaccination and SARS-CoV-2 variants. The treatment: about 20 received Ad26.COV2.S at low or high dose, single or two shots; several received placebo; per-sample allocation not given. Sampling took place 63 days after the first vaccine or placebo injection. Generated by immunoSEQ multiplex PCR, the TCRdb table keeps only in-frame clones and is missing some. The sample has roughly 460,000 clones, 80% to 90% seen once; the top ten hold approximately 1.7%. This specimen was peripheral blood, taken in a trial of Ad26.COV2.S vaccine versus placebo. These TCRs come from a person between 18 and 65 years old who received the Ad26.COV2.S COVID-19 vaccine or a placebo.

This clone was picked up one time. V and J are TRBV28 and TRBJ1-3, with unresolved D. V lost 1 base and J 0 bases, leaving 10 bases between the germline ends. Germline lookup yields CDR1 MDHEN and CDR2 SYDVKM. The CDR3 is 16 residues long. The CDR3 loop reads CASSLFAEPSGNTIYF. The CDR3 nucleotides are TGTGCCAGCAGTTTATTCGCAGAACCCTCTGGAAACACCATATATTTT.

This sequence joins TRBV2 and TRBJ1-2; D might be TRBD1 (5 bases). Germline CDR1 reads SNHLY; CDR2 reads FYNNEI. This CDR3 contains 12 residues. Trimming cost V 9 bases and J 4 bases, with 12 bases left between them. CDR3: CARPTAGYGYTF. The CDR3 bases are TGTGCCAGACCGACAGCGGGCTATGGCTACACCTTC.

The sample holds one count of this clone. This rearrangement joins TRBV30 to TRBJ2-1; D is possibly TRBD1 (5 bases). Germline lookup yields CDR1 GTSNPN and CDR2 SVGIG (reference sequence). This CDR3 has 13 residues. V was cut by 2 bases and J by 5 bases, with 10 bases left in between. The chain's CDR3 is CAWSRTHDNEQFF. CDR3 DNA: TGTGCCTGGAGTAGGACACACGACAATGAGCAGTTCTTC.

The chain uses TRBV2 and TRBJ2-3; 7 positions match TRBD2. Germline values: CDR1 SNHLY, CDR2 FYNNEI. CDR3 size: 14 residues. V lost 10 bases to trimming and J lost 2 bases; unmatched junction nucleotides: 9. The CDR3 reads CATSGRDHTDTQYF. The CDR3 DNA is TGTGCCACCTCGGGGAGGGACCACACAGATACGCAGTATTTT.

The chain has TRBV2 and TRBJ1-2; D is ambiguous. The CDR3 is 14 residues long. V gave up 3 bases and J gave up 0 bases, with 8 bases separating them. Germline assignment: CDR1 SNHLY and CDR2 FYNNEI. Written as DNA, the CDR3 is TGTGCCAGCAGTGACCCGTTGGCTAACTATGGCTACACCTTC. Its translation: CASSDPLANYGYTF.

This clone was seen just once. The V gene is TRBV10-3, the J gene TRBJ1-1; possible D gene TRBD1, 5 bases. The CDR3 has 15 residues. The ends were cut back, 0 bases at V and 4 bases at J, with 12 bases in the middle. Germline V gene sequence: CDR1 ENHRY, CDR2 SYGVKD. The CDR3 DNA follows: TGTGCCATCAGTGAGTCCCGGGGCACGGGCACTGAAGCTTTCTTT. Translated: CAISESRGTGTEAFF.

The chain carries TRBV7-2 and TRBJ2-2; D possibly corresponds to TRBD2 (5 bases). Germline V gene lookup returns CDR1 SGHTA and CDR2 FQGNSA. The CDR3 has 15 amino acids. Trimming left V 8 bases short and J 1 base short, with 14 bases between. CDR3 sequence: CASGRGSGNTGELFF. The CDR3 DNA sequence: TGTGCCAGCGGTCGGGGAAGCGGGAACACCGGGGAGCTGTTTTTT.

V usage is TRBV29-1 and J usage is TRBJ1-2; D is perhaps TRBD1 (5 bases). Germline values: CDR1 SQVTM, CDR2 ANQGSEA. The CDR3 is 11 residues long. Trimming took 6 bases from V and 6 from J, leaving 11 bases between them. In DNA form, the CDR3 reads TGCAGCGTGGGGGGACTGGATGGCTACACCTTC. It translates to CSVGGLDGYTF.

J is TRBJ1-3 and V is TRBV9; no definite D call. The CDR3 contains 14 residues. In germline, CDR1 is SGDLS, CDR2 YYNGEE. Between the trimmed V and J ends, which lost 1 base and 0 bases, there was a span of 5 bases. CDR3 nucleotides: TGTGCCAGCAGCGTATCCAACTCTGGAAACACCATATATTTT. It encodes CASSVSNSGNTIYF. The full variable domain, completed using reference TRBV9 and TRBJ1-3, is DSGVTQTPKHLITATGQRVTLRCSPRSGDLSVYWYQQSLDQGLQFLIQYYNGEERAKGNILERFSAQQFPDLHSELNLSSLELGDSALYFCASSVSNSGNTIYFGEGSWLTVV.

The CDR3 DNA sequence: TGTGCCAGCAGCCCGAGTCCCAGCACTGAAGCTTTCTTT. Its protein is CASSPSPSTEAFF. V gene TRBV2 combines with J gene TRBJ1-1; no clear D. This CDR3 has 13 residues. The germline gives CDR1 SNHLY, CDR2 FYNNEI. Trimming took off 6 bases at V and 4 bases at J, with 12 bases between the two ends.

The rearrangement links TRBV2 to TRBJ2-3; D remains ambiguous. Trimming stripped 4 bases from V and 6 bases from J, with 5 bases between. CDR1 SNHLY and CDR2 FYNNEI come from the germline V gene. The CDR3 covers 11 residues. The CDR3 sequence is CASSVMDTQYF. The CDR3 DNA reads TGTGCCAGCAGTGTCATGGATACGCAGTATTTT.

The chain uses TRBV4-3 and TRBJ1-6; D may be TRBD1 (6 bases). The V end lost 2 bases, the J end lost 10 bases, and 21 bases lay between the germline ends. CDR3 length: 17 residues. The germline CDR1 and CDR2 sequences are LGHNA and YSLEER. This chain's CDR3 is CASSQHLRGALSSPLHF. The CDR3 region has the DNA TGCGCCAGCAGCCAACACCTCAGGGGCGCGTTATCCTCACCCCTCCACTTT.

The chain employs TRBV6-6 and TRBJ2-5; 10 positions match TRBD1. Germline CDR1 reads MNHNY; CDR2 reads SVGAGI (reference sequence). The V segment lost 0 bases and the J segment 4 bases; nucleotides outside the gene matches: 5. The CDR3 is 16 residues long. CDR3 sequence reads: CASSYSGTGDAETQYF. The CDR3 DNA reads as TGTGCCAGCAGTTACTCAGGGACAGGGGATGCAGAGACCCAGTACTTC.

The chain combines TRBV27 with TRBJ2-1; a possible D gene is TRBD2 (5 bases). The germline gives CDR1 MNHEY, CDR2 SMNVEV (reference sequence). The V and J ends lost 6 bases and 0 bases respectively, with 9 bases between them. There are 14 residues in the CDR3. CDR3 nucleotides: TGTGCCAGCAGACGGGGTTCCTCCTACAATGAGCAGTTCTTC. Translating it yields CASRRGSSYNEQFF.

About this clone: Other DNA sequences in the sample encode the same CDR3. The genes are TRBV5-1 and TRBJ2-3; 9 bases fit TRBD1. The CDR3 loop spans 14 amino acids. Germline lookup yields CDR1 SGHRS and CDR2 YFSETQ. V trimming: 2 bases; J trimming: 4 bases; junction bases outside the gene matches: 2. Here the CDR3 reads CASSLGQGPDTQYF. CDR3 coding DNA: TGCGCCAGCAGCTTAGGACAGGGGCCAGATACGCAGTATTTT. The complete variable domain, with remaining parts taken from reference TRBV5-1 and TRBJ2-3, reads KAGVTQTPRYLIKTRGQQVTLSCSPISGHRSVSWYQQTPGQGLQFLFEYFSETQRNKGNFPGRFSGRQFSNSRSEMNVSTLELGDSALYLCASSLGQGPDTQYFGPGTRLTVL.

The chain is built from TRBV18 and TRBJ1-2; 7 nucleotides match TRBD1. After removal of 2 bases from V and 7 bases from J, the junction contained 7 bases not matched to a gene. The CDR3 loop spans 14 amino acids. CDR1 and CDR2 (germline): KGHSH, LQKENI. Here the CDR3 DNA reads TGTGCCAGCTCACCAAAGGAGGGGGCGAGTGGCTACACCTTC. Amino acids: CASSPKEGASGYTF. Based on the CDR3 plus reference TRBV18 and TRBJ1-2, the full variable domain is NAGVMQNPRHLVRRRGQEARLRCSPMKGHSHVYWYRQLPEEGLKFMVYLQKENIIDESGMPKERFSAEFPKEGPSILRIQQVVRGDSAAYFCASSPKEGASGYTFGSGTRLTVV.

The chain recombines TRBV27 with TRBJ2-7; tentatively, D is TRBD2 (5 bases). The CDR3 is 13 residues long. The V and J ends lost 3 bases and 1 base respectively, with 7 bases between them. Germline V CDR1 and CDR2: MNHEY, SMNVEV (reference sequence). The CDR3 protein is CASSFPGSYEQYF. The CDR3 coding sequence is TGTGCCAGCAGTTTTCCGGGGTCCTACGAGCAGTACTTC.

This clone appeared a single time. CDR3 nucleotides: TGTGCCAGCTCAAGCGCGGACAGGGCGAACACTGAAGCTTTCTTT. This translates into CASSSADRANTEAFF. The chain joins TRBV18 to TRBJ1-1, with TRBD1 matching 8 bases. The CDR3 consists of 15 residues. The ends lost 5 bases at V and 1 base at J; junction bases unmatched: 6. CDR1 is KGHSH, CDR2 LQKENI, per germline.

This clone was detected only a few times. V is TRBV28 and J is TRBJ1-5, with 10 bases matching TRBD1. Trimming cost V 9 bases and J 3 bases; bases outside gene matches: 8. The CDR3 contains 15 residues. The germline V gene encodes CDR1 MDHEN and CDR2 SYDVKM. CDR3 nucleotide sequence: TGTGCCAGTTTCCGGGACAGGGGATACAATCAGCCCCAGCATTTT. Translated, it gives CASFRDRGYNQPQHF.

This chain links TRBV7-2 with TRBJ2-2; TRBD2 aligns across 12 bases. Per the germline V gene, CDR1 is SGHTA and CDR2 is FQGNSA. The CDR3 contains 16 residues. Germline trimming cut 5 bases from V and 7 bases from J; bases unmatched to any gene: 8. The CDR3 here is CASSNRTSGVGGELFF. The CDR3 DNA follows: TGTGCCAGCAGCAACCGGACTAGCGGGGTTGGCGGGGAGCTGTTTTTT.

The chain is built from TRBV7-3 and TRBJ2-3, with TRBD2 matching 15 bases. In germline, CDR1 is SGHTA, CDR2 FQGTGA. The CDR3 has 16 amino acids. After removal of 5 bases from V and 5 bases from J, the junction contained 5 bases not matched to a gene. CDR3: CASSPGLAGGGDTQYF. The DNA of the CDR3 is TGTGCCAGCAGCCCGGGACTAGCGGGAGGAGGAGATACGCAGTATTTT.

V and J are TRBV6-2 or TRBV6-3 and TRBJ1-5, with 9 bases lining up with TRBD1. The CDR3 is 15 amino acids. Germline CDR1 MNHEY, CDR2 SVGEGT. Trimming took 2 bases from V and 4 from J; bases not matched to a gene: 3. This chain's CDR3 is CASSYNRGLNQPQHF. The CDR3, as DNA: TGTGCCAGCAGTTACAACAGGGGGCTAAATCAGCCCCAGCATTTT.

The V call is TRBV4-2, the J call TRBJ1-5; D remains unclear. With 1 base removed from V and 6 bases from J, the gap between germline ends came to 7 bases. This CDR3 has 13 residues. In germline, CDR1 is LGHNA, CDR2 YNFKEQ. DNA for the CDR3: TGTGCCAGCAGCCAAGGGATTACTCAGCCCCAGCATTTT. It is translated as CASSQGITQPQHF.

The chain uses TRBV7-2 and TRBJ2-3; no clear D gene. The germline CDR1 and CDR2 sequences are SGHTA and FQGNSA. The V and J ends lost 1 base and 5 bases respectively, with 7 bases between them. The CDR3 runs to 13 residues. The CDR3 DNA reads as TGTGCCAGCAGCTTAGATCTGCAAGATACGCAGTATTTT. Amino acids: CASSLDLQDTQYF. The full variable domain, in which reference TRBV7-2 and TRBJ2-3 provide the parts outside the CDR3, is GAGVSQSPSNKVTEKGKDVELRCDPISGHTALYWYRQSLGQGLEFLIYFQGNSAPDKSGLPSDRFSAERTGGSVSTLTIQRTQQEDSAVYLCASSLDLQDTQYFGPGTRLTVL.

The J gene is TRBJ1-1, the V gene TRBV3-1 (or the pseudogene TRBV3-2); D remains ambiguous. This CDR3 has 12 amino acids. In germline, CDR1 is LGHDT, CDR2 YNNKEL (reference sequence). V dropped 1 base and J dropped 7 bases, with 7 bases sitting between them. CDR3 amino acids: CASSQAVNEAFF. CDR3 coding DNA: TGTGCCAGCAGCCAAGCAGTTAATGAAGCTTTCTTT.

This clone was seen a single time. This sequence joins TRBV4-2 and TRBJ2-7; TRBD1 matches at 8 bases. V was pared by 4 bases and J by 7 bases, with 15 bases of the junction left unmatched. Germline V gene lookup returns CDR1 LGHNA and CDR2 YNFKEQ. The CDR3 contains 16 residues. The CDR3 coding sequence is TGTGCCAGCAGCCTAAGACAAGGGCAGGGGGCTGGGGAGCAGTACTTC. As protein: CASSLRQGQGAGEQYF.

The CDR3 coding sequence is TGTGCCAGTAGTGGGGTCGCGGTAGGGGTTGGGAATCAGCCCCAGCATTTT. It yields the protein CASSGVAVGVGNQPQHF. The chain joins TRBV19 to TRBJ1-5; D possibly corresponds to TRBD1 (5 bases). Germline-derived CDR1 and CDR2 are LNHDA and SQIVND (reference sequence). The CDR3 extends over 17 amino acids. Trimming cost V 5 bases and J 4 bases, with 21 bases left between them.

V and J are TRBV28 and TRBJ2-1; possibly TRBD2 for D (6 bases). Germline CDR1 reads MDHEN; CDR2 reads SYDVKM. This CDR3 comprises 19 residues. Trimming took off 6 bases at V and 2 bases at J, with 26 bases between the two ends. The CDR3 bases are TGTGCCAGCAGGGACTATCTAAGTGTGGGCACAATAACCTACAATGAGCAGTTCTTC. Translating it yields CASRDYLSVGTITYNEQFF.

The genes are TRBV6-5 and TRBJ1-5; no clear D gene. Germline assignment: CDR1 MNHEY and CDR2 SVGAGI. Trimming cost V 8 bases and J 9 bases, with 20 bases left between them. The CDR3 spans 14 residues. CDR3 nucleotide sequence: TGTGCCAGCGGCCCCCGACGGTCAAGTTGGCCCCAGCATTTT. Amino acids: CASGPRRSSWPQHF.